Listed here are 12 T cell receptor beta chains from one sample, sequenced in a study of Graves' ophthalmopathy and Graves' hyperthyroidism. Amplified material comprised TCR beta CDR3 regions derived from RNA transcripts. Investigators did first-round RT-PCR with HTBI primers, then second-round multiplex PCR. MiXCR was run by TCRdb on the multiplex PCR reads, yielding one entry per CDR3 protein. Of around 340,000 distinct CDR3 sequences listed, roughly a sixth are singletons. Sequenced sample: peripheral blood. The receptors were sampled from an adult man with Graves' ophthalmopathy.

This clonotype was counted many times. The CDR3 nucleotides read TGTGCCAGCAGCGCCCGGGACAGTTCACCCCTCCACTTT. Translated: CASSARDSSPLHF. The V gene is TRBV7-9, the J gene TRBJ1-6; the match to TRBD1 covers 7 bases. Germline loops: CDR1 SEHNR, CDR2 FQNEAQ (reference sequence). V lost 5 bases and J lost 9; bases outside the gene matches: 4. This CDR3 spans 13 amino acids. Using reference TRBV7-9 and TRBJ1-6 for the parts outside the CDR3, the full variable domain is DTGVSQNPRHKITKRGQNVTFRCDPISEHNRLYWYRQTLGQGPEFLTYFQNEAQLEKSRLLSDRFSAERPKGSFSTLEIQRTEQGDSAMYLCASSARDSSPLHFGNGTRLTVT.

The V gene is TRBV27, the J gene TRBJ2-5; 8 positions match TRBD1. Germline loops: CDR1 MNHEY, CDR2 SMNVEV (reference sequence). The CDR3 consists of 14 residues. V lost 6 bases, J lost 4 bases, and 7 bases stayed unmatched. This chain's CDR3 is CASRNRGSGETQYF. CDR3 in DNA: TGTGCCAGCAGGAACAGGGGGTCAGGAGAGACCCAGTACTTC.

The V call is TRBV28, the J call TRBJ2-5; D perhaps matches TRBD2 (6 bases). Germline values: CDR1 MDHEN, CDR2 SYDVKM. The CDR3 has 15 residues. Trimming left V 4 bases short and J 3 bases short, with 15 bases between. The CDR3 DNA sequence: TGTGCCAGCAGTTCGTTACTCGGCGGGAAAGAGACCCAGTACTTC. The encoded protein is CASSSLLGGKETQYF.

There are many counts of this clonotype. The chain recombines TRBV20-1 with TRBJ2-1; 9 bases agree with TRBD1. The junction had 8 bases not matched to a gene; V was cut back by 2 bases and J by 3 bases. CDR3 size: 16 residues. Germline loops: CDR1 DFQATT, CDR2 SNEGSKA (reference sequence). The CDR3 nucleotides read TGCAGTGCTAGACTATCCGGGACAGGGCTCTACAATGAGCAGTTCTTC. Translating gives CSARLSGTGLYNEQFF.

This clonotype was recorded at least ten times. The chain has TRBV20-1 and TRBJ2-5; 8 bases fit TRBD1. Unmatched junction bases numbered 9, after V lost 6 bases and J lost 0 bases. The germline V gene has CDR1 DFQATT and CDR2 SNEGSKA (reference sequence). This CDR3 region has 15 residues. The CDR3 DNA reads TGCAGTGCCCGGGACAGGAAACAGTACCAAGAGACCCAGTACTTC. Its translation: CSARDRKQYQETQYF.

The rearrangement links TRBV20-1 to TRBJ2-5; a weak D match, TRBD2 (5 bases). Germline CDR1 and CDR2: DFQATT and SNEGSKA (reference sequence). Deletions cut 6 bases from V and 1 base from J, with 12 bases between. The CDR3 spans 13 residues. CDR3: CSAKRLGQETQYF. The CDR3 bases are TGCAGTGCGAAGCGGCTGGGCCAAGAGACCCAGTACTTC.

This clonotype showed up many times. The chain recombines TRBV11-2 with TRBJ1-3, with 9 bases that match TRBD1. V lost 5 bases, J lost 0 bases, and 5 bases stayed unmatched. CDR3 size: 16 residues. The V gene's germline CDR1 is SGHAT and CDR2 FQNNGV. For the CDR3, the DNA is TGTGCCAGCAGCATCACAGGGGGCCCCTCTGGAAACACCATATATTTT. Translating gives CASSITGGPSGNTIYF.

This clonotype occurred many times. This sequence joins TRBV7-8 and TRBJ2-5; D remains unclear. Trimming removed 2 bases at V and 4 bases at J, with 11 bases between. Per the germline V gene, CDR1 is SGHVS and CDR2 is FQNEAQ. The CDR3 has 14 residues. In nucleotides, the CDR3 is TGTGCCAGCAGCTTACTCCGAAATGGAGAGACCCAGTACTTC. Translation: CASSLLRNGETQYF.

This clonotype was recorded many times. This rearrangement joins TRBV12-3 or TRBV12-4 to TRBJ1-5; TRBD1 aligns across 9 bases. Unmatched junction bases numbered 6, after V lost 6 bases and J lost 6 bases. The CDR3 spans 14 residues. The CDR3 loop reads CASRQDRGGQPQHF. The CDR3 DNA is TGTGCCAGCAGACAGGACAGGGGTGGTCAGCCCCAGCATTTT.

The rearrangement joins TRBV10-3 to TRBJ2-7; D gene unclear. CDR1 is ENHRY, CDR2 SYGVKD, per germline. The CDR3 has 15 amino acids. Deletions cut 10 bases from V and 1 base from J, with 20 bases between. The CDR3 reads CATRSGPNLSYEQYF. The CDR3 DNA follows: TGTGCCACCAGGTCCGGCCCCAACCTTTCCTACGAGCAGTACTTC.

This chain connects TRBV5-1 to TRBJ2-2; D unclear. Per the germline V gene, CDR1 is SGHRS and CDR2 is YFSETQ. The length of the CDR3 is 14 residues. Trimming pared 4 bases from V and 7 bases from J, leaving 14 bases between. The CDR3 nucleotides are TGCGCCAGCAGCCCCGATGTAGCAGTCGGGGAGCTGTTTTTT. Its protein is CASSPDVAVGELFF.

This clonotype was found many times. The chain couples TRBV7-2 to TRBJ1-5, with 11 bases fitting TRBD1. After removal of 3 bases from V and 1 base from J, the junction contained 14 bases not matched to a gene. CDR1 is SGHTA and CDR2 is FQGNSA in the germline V gene. The CDR3 runs to 20 residues. The CDR3 DNA reads TGTGCCAGCAGCTTTTTGGCCGGGACAGGGGGGCCGGAGAGCAATCAGCCCCAGCATTTT. Translated, it gives CASSFLAGTGGPESNQPQHF.